The clone carrying this T cell receptor beta chain has only a few counts. V lost 5 bases and J 2 bases, leaving 7 bases between the germline ends. This CDR3 is 13 amino acids long. Looked up from germline, CDR1 is SEHNR and CDR2 is FQNEAQ (reference sequence). The data were produced by immunoSEQ multiplex PCR, yet TCRdb's version contains in-frame clones alone and is incomplete. Of 77,000 or so clones listed, 90% to 95% are singletons. This sample is drawn from a study of OX40 agonist ivuxolimab in advanced cancers. Study-wide background: Intravenous ivuxolimab was administered to patients every 2 weeks at 0.01 to 10 mg/kg. Cohort: 75% to 90% men, mean age around 55, aged roughly 23 to 90.

Sequenced here: CD4+ or CD8+ T cells sorted from blood, sampled in a trial of the OX40 agonist ivuxolimab. The receptor was derived from an adult with an advanced solid tumor such as melanoma, head and neck, liver or kidney cancer. The chain has TRBV7-9 and TRBJ1-5, with TRBD1 as a possible D gene (5 bases). The CDR3, as DNA: TGTGCCAGCAGCACAGGCGGCAATCAGCCCCAGCATTTT. This sequence encodes CASSTGGNQPQHF.